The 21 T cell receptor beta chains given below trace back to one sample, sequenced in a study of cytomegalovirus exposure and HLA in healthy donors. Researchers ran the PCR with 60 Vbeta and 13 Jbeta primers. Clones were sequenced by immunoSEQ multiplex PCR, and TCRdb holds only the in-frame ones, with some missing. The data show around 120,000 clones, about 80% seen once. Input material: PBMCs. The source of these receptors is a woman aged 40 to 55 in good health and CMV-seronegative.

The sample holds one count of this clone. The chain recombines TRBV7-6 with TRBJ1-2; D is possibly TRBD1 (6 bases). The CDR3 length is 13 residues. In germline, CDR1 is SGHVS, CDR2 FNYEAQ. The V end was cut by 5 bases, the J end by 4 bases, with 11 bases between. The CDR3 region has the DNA TGTGCCAGCAGCCACTTGGACAGCTATGGCTACACCTTC. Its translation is CASSHLDSYGYTF.

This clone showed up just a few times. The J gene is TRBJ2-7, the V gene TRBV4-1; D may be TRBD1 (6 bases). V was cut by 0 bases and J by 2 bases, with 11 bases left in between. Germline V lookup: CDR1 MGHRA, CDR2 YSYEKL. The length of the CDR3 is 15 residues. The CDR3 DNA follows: TGCGCCAGCAGCCAAGAAGCCAGGACAGCCTACGAGCAGTACTTC. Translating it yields CASSQEARTAYEQYF.

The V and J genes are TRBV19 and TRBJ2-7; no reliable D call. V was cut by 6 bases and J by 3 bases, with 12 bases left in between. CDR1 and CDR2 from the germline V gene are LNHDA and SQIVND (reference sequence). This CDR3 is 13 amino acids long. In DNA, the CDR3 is TGTGCCAGTAGCTTCGCGGATAACTACGAGCAGTACTTC. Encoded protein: CASSFADNYEQYF.

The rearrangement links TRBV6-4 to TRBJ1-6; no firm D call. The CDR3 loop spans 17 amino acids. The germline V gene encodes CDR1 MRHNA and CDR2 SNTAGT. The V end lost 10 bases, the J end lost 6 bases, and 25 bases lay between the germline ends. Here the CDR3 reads CATPKKSDPKPNSPLHF. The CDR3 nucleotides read TGTGCCACCCCGAAAAAAAGCGACCCTAAGCCTAATTCACCCCTCCACTTT.

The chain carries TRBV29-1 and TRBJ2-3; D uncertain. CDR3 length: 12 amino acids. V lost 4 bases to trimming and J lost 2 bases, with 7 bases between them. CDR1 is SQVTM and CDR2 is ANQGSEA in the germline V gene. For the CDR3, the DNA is TGCAGCGTTGGGCATTTCACAGATACGCAGTATTTT. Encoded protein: CSVGHFTDTQYF.

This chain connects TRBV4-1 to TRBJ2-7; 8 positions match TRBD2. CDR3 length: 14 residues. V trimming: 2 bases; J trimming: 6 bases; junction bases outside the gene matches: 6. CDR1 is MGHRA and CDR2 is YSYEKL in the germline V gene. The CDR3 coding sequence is TGCGCCAGCAGCCAAATAGCGGGATCCGGCGAGCAGTACTTC. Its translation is CASSQIAGSGEQYF.

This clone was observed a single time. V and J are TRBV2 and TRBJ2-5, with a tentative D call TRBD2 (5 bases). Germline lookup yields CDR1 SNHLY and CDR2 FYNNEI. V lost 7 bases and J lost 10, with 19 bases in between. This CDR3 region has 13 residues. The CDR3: CASTLERASDQYF. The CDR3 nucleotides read TGTGCCAGCACCCTGGAGAGGGCCTCGGACCAGTACTTC.

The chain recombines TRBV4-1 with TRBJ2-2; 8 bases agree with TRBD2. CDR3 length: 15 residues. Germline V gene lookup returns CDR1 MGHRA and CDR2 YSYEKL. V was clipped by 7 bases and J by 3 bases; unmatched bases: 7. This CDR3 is CASNRGGLDTGELFF. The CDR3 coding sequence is TGCGCCAGCAACCGGGGGGGACTTGACACCGGGGAGCTGTTTTTT.

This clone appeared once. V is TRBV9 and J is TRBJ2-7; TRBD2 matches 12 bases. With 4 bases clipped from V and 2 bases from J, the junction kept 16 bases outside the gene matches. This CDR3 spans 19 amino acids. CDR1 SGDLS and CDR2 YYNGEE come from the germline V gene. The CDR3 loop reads CASSTPTGDLAGGPYEQYF. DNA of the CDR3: TGTGCCAGCAGCACTCCGACAGGCGATCTAGCGGGAGGGCCCTACGAGCAGTACTTC.

The CDR3 loop reads CASSYFGGQGAFF. Here the CDR3 DNA reads TGTGCCAGCAGTTACTTCGGGGGGCAAGGGGCTTTCTTT. This sequence joins TRBV6-6 and TRBJ1-1, with a possible D match to TRBD1 (6 bases). Germline CDR1 is MNHNY and CDR2 is SVGAGI (reference sequence). Deletions cut 1 base from V and 11 bases from J, with 14 bases between. The CDR3 spans 13 residues.

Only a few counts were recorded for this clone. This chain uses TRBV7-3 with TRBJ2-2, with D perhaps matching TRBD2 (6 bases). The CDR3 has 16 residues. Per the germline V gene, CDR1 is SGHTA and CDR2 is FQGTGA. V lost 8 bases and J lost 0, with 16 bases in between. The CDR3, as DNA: TGTGCCAGCTCCCCCCGGGGACTCCCGAACACCGGGGAGCTGTTTTTT. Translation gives CASSPRGLPNTGELFF.

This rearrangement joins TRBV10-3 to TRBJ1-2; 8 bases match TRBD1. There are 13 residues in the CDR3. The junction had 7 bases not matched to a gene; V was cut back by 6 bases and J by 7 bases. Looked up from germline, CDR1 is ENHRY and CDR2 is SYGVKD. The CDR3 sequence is CAIRGQAPGGYTF. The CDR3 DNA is TGTGCCATCAGGGGACAGGCCCCGGGTGGCTACACCTTC.

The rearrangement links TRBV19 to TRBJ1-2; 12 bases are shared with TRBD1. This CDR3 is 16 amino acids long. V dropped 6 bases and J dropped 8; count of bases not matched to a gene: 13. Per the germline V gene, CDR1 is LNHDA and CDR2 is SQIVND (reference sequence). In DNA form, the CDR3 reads TGTGCCAGTAGAAGAGGCGGGACAGGGGGCTTTGGAGGCTACACCTTC. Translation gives CASRRGGTGGFGGYTF.

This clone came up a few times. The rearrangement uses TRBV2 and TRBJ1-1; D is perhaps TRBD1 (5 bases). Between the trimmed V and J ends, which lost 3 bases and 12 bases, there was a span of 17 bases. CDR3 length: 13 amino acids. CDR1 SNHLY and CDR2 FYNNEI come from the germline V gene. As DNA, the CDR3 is TGTGCCAGCAGTGATAGGGCGGACACCGAATCTTTCTTT. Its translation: CASSDRADTESFF.

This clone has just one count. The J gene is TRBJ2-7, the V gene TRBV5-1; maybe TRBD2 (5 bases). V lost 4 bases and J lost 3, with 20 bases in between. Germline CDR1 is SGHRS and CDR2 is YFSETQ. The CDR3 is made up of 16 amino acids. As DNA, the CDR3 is TGCGCCAGCAGCCCATCCAGGCGGGCGGATTTCTACGAGCAGTACTTC. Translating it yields CASSPSRRADFYEQYF.

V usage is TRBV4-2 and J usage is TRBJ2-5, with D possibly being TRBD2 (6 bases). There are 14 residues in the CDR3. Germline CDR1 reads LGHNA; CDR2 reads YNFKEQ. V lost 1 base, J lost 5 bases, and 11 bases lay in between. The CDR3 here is CASSQAGVKETQYF. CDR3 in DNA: TGTGCCAGCAGCCAAGCGGGGGTAAAGGAGACCCAGTACTTC.

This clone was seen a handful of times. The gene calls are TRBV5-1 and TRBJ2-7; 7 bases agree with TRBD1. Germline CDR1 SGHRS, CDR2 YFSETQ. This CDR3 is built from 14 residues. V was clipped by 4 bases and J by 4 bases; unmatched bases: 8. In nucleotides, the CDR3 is TGCGCCAGCAGCCCGGGGACAGAACCATACGAGCAGTACTTC. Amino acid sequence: CASSPGTEPYEQYF.

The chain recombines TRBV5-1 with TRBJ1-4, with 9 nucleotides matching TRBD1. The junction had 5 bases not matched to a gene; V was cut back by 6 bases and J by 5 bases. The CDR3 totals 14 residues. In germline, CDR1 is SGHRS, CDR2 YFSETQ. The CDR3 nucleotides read TGCGCCAGCACCCTCGACAGGGGGAATGAAAAACTGTTTTTT. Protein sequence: CASTLDRGNEKLFF.

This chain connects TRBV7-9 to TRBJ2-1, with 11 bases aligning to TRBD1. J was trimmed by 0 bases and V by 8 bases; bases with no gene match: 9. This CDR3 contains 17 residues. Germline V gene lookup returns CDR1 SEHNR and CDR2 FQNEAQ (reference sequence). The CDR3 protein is CASQRDRGARSYNEQFF. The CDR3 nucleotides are TGTGCCAGCCAGAGGGACAGGGGGGCACGCTCCTACAATGAGCAGTTCTTC.

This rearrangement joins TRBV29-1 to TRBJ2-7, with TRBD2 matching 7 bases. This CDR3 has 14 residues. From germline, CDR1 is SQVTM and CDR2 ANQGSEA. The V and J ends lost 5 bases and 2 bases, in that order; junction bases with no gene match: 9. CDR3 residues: CSVFGGSLPYEQYF. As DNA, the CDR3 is TGCAGCGTTTTTGGCGGGAGTCTGCCCTACGAGCAGTACTTC.

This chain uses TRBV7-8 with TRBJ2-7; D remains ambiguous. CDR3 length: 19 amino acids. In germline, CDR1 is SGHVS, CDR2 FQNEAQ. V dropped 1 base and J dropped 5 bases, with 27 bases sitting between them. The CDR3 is CASSLGYPRLDSTVDEQYF. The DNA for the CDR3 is TGTGCCAGCAGCTTAGGTTACCCCCGGCTCGACTCAACGGTCGACGAGCAGTACTTC.